This T cell receptor beta chain derives from a study of OX40 agonist ivuxolimab in advanced cancers. Looking at the study overall: Patients received the agonistic anti-OX40 (CD134) antibody ivuxolimab. Patients with hepatocellular carcinoma, melanoma, renal cell or head and neck cancer made up the dose-escalation patients. Three patients, one with hepatocellular carcinoma and two with cutaneous melanoma, responded partially.

Whole-study results and caveats: Partly responding patients at 0.1-3.0 mg/kg showed some of the smallest clonal expansion.

V was clipped by 5 bases and J by 2 bases; unmatched bases: 5. CDR1 SGHAT and CDR2 FQNNGV come from the germline V gene. The CDR3 is 14 residues long. Here immunoSEQ multiplex PCR was the method, and the copy in TCRdb shows in-frame clones only, minus some. The table lists approximately 66,000 clones, approximately 86% of them singletons. This clone was seen only once. Its specificity is not known. This TCR came from an adult with an advanced solid tumor such as melanoma, head and neck, liver or kidney cancer. The chain recombines TRBV11-2 with TRBJ2-5; 7 positions match TRBD1. Material: CD4+ or CD8+ T cells sorted from blood, obtained in a trial of the OX40 agonist ivuxolimab. The CDR3 protein is CASSPLQGQETQYF. The CDR3 nucleotides read TGTGCCAGCAGCCCCTTACAGGGGCAAGAGACCCAGTACTTC.